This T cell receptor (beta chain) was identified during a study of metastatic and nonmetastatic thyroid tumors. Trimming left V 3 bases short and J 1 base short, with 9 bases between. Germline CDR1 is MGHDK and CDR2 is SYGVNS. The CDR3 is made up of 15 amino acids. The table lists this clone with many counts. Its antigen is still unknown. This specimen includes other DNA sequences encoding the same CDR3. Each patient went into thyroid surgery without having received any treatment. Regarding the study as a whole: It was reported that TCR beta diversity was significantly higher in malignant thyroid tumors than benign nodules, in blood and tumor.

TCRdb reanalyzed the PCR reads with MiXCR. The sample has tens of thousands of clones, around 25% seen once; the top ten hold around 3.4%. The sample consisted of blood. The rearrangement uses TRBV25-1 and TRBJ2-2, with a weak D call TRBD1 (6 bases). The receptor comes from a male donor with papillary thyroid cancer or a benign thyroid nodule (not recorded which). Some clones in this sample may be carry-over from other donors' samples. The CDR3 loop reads CASSELQGNTGELFF. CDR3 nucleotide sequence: TGTGCCAGCAGTGAGCTACAGGGGAACACCGGGGAGCTGTTTTTT.